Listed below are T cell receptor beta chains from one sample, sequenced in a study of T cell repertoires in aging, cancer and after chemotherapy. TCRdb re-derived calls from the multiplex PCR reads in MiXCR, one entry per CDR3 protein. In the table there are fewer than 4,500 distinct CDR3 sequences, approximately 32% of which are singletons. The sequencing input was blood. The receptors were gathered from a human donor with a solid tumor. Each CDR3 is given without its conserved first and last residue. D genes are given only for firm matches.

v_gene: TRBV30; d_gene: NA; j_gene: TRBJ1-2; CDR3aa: AWSFRGVLNYGYT
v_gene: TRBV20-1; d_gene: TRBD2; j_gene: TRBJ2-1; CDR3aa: SASRDYYNEQF
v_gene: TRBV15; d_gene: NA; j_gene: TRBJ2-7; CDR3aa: ATSRDWGIYEQY
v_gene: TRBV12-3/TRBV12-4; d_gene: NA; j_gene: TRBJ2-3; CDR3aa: ASSSQWRGTDTQY
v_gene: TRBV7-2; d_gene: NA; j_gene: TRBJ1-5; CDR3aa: ASSLAPLGGYSNQPQH
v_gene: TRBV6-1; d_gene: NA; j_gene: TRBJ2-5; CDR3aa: ASRRILQETQY
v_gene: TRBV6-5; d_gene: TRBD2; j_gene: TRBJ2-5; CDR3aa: ASRSSGGQETQY
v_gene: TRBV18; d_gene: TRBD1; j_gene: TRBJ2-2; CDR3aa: ASSPGQGENTGELF
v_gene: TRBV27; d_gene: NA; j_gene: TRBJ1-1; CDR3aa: ASATPNTEAF
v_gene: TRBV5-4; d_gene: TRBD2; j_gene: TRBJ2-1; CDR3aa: ASSNLWASGGYNEQF
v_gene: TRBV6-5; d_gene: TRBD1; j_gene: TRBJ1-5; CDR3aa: ASSEAGTGFQPQH
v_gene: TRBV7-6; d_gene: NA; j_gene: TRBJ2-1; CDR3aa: ASSLGECRYNEQF
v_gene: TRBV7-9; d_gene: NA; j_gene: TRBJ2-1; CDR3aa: ASSLADSPFYNEQF
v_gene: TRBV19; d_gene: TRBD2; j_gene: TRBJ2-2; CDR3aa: ASSNRGWGLAGNTGELF
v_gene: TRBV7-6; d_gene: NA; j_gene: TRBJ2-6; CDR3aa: ASSPRGGSAGANVLT
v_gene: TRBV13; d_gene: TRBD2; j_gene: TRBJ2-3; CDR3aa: ASSRSGSPTDTQY
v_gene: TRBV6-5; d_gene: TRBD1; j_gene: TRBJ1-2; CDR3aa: ASSLGQGGGTGYGYT
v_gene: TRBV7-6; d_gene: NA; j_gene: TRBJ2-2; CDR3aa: ASSLEASSVTGELF
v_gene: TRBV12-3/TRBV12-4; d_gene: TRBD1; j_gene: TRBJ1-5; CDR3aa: ASSGRPGQPSQPQH
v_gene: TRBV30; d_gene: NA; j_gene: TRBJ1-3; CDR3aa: AWGQNTIY
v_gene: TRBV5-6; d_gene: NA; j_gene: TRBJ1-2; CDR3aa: ASTFQGWSAYGYT
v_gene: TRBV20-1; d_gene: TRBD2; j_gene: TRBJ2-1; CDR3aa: SAAPTSGQDNEQF
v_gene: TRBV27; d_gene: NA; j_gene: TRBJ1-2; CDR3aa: ASSLSPGILYGYT
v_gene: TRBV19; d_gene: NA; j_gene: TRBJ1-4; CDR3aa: ASRIQGRGREKLF
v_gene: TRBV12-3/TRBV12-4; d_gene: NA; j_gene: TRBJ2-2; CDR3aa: ASSLTTGELF
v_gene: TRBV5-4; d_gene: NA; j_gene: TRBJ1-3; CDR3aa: ASSLVGTGSGNTIY
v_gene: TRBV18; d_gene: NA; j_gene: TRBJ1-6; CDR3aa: ASSPQEGDLLH
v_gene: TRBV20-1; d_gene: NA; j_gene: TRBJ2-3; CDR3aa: SARDMGIADTQY
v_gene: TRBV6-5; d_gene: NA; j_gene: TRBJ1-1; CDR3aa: ASSLGGRLDTEAF
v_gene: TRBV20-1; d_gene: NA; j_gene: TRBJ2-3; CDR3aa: SAAISGTDTQY
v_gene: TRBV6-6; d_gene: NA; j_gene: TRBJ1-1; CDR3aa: ASSYSSGLVDTEAF
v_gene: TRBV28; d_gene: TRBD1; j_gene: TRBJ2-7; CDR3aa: ASSFFFSISGQETYEQY
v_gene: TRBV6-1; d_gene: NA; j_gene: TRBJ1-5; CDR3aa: ASSRTTYSNQPQH
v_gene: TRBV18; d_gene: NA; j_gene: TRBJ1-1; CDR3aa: ASSEQGASEAF
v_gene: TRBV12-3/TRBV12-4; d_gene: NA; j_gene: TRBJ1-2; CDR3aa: ASSLMAADGYT
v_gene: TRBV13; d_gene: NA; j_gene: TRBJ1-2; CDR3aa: ASSLGLDGYT
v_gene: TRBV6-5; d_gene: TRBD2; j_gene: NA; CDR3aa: ASTLTSGGVRRGEQF
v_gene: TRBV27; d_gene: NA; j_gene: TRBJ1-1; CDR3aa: ASSTEGGRKAF
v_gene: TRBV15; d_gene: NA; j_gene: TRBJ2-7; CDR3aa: ATSRDDSGRSYEQY
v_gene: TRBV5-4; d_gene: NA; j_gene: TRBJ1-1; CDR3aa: ASSTGHSEAF
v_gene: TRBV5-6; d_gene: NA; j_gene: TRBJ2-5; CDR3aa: ASSLAQGRETQY
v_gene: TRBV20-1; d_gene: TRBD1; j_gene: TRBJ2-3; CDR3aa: SAAPGTGDSTDTQY
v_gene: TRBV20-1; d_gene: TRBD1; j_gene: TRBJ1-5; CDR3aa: SAIQGAYSNQPQH
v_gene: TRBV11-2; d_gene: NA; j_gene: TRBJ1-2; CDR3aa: ASSLDRGIGGYT
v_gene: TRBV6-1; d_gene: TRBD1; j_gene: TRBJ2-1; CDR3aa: ASSVTDRDLSNEQF
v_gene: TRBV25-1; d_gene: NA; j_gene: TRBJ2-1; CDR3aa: ASSGGNRYSYNEQF
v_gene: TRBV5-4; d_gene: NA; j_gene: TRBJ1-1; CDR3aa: ASSPGRTEAF
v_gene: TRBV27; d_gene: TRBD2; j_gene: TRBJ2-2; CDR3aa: ASSSSGLAGGAGELF
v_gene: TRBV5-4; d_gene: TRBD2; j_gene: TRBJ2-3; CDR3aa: ASSPTSGRGADTQY
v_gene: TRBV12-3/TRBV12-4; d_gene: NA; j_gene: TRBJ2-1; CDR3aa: ASSWRGNEQF
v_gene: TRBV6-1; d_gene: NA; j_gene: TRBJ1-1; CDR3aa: ASSGSQGTEAF
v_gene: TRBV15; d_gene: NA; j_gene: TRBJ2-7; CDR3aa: ATSRVGRNSYEQY
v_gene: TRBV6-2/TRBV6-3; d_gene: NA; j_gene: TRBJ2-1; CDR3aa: ASSYIRVEDEQF
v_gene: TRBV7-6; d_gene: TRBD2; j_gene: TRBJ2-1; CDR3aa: ASSYLAGVRNEQF
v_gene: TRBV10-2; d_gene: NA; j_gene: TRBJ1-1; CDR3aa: ASSVMNTEAL